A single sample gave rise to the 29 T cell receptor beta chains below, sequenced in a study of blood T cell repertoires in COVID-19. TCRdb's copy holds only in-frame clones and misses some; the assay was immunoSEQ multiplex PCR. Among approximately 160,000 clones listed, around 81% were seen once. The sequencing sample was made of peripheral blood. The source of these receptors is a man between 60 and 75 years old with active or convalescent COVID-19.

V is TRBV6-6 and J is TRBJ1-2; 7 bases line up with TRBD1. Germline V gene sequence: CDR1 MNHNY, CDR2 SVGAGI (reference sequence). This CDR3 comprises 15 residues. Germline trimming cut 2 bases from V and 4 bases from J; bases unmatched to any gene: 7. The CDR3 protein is CASSYVGQASYGYTF. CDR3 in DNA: TGTGCCAGCAGTTACGTCGGACAGGCCTCCTATGGCTACACCTTC.

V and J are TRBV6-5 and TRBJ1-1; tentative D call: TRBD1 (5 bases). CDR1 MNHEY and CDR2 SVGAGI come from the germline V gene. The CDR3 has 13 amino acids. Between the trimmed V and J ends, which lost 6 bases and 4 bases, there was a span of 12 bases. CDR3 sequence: CASSDRRGTEAFF. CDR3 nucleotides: TGTGCCAGCAGCGACAGAAGGGGCACTGAAGCTTTCTTT.

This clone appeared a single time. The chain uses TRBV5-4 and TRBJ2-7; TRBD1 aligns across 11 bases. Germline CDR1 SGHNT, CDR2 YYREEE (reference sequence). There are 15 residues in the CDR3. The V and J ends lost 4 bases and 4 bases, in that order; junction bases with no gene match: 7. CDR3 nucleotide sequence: TGTGCCAGCAGCGATGCGGGGACAGGGGGATACGAGCAGTACTTC. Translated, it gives CASSDAGTGGYEQYF.

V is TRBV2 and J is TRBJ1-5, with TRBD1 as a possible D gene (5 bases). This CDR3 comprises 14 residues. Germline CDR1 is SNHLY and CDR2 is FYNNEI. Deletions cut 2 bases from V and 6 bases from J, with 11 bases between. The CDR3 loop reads CASSETGVGQPQHF. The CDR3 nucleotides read TGTGCCAGCAGTGAAACGGGGGTTGGTCAGCCCCAGCATTTT.

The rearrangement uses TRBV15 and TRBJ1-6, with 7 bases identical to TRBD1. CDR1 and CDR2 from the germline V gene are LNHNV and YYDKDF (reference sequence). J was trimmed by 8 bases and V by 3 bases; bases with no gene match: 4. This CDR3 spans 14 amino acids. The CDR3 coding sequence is TGTGCCACCAGCAGCCGACAGGGATATTCACCCCTCCACTTT. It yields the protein CATSSRQGYSPLHF.

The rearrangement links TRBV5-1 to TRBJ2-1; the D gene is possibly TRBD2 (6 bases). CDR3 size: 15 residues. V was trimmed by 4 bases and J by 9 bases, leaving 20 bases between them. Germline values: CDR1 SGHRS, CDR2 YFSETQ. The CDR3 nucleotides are TGCGCCAGCAGCCCCGGCGGGGCCCGGCGTGGTGAGCAGTTCTTC. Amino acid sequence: CASSPGGARRGEQFF.

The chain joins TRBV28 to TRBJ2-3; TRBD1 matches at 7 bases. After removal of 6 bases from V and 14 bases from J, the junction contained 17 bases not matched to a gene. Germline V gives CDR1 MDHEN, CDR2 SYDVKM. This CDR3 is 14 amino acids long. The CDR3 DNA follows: TGTGCCAGCAGCCGACAGGGCCAAGCCCTTAGCGCGTATTTT. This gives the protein CASSRQGQALSAYF.

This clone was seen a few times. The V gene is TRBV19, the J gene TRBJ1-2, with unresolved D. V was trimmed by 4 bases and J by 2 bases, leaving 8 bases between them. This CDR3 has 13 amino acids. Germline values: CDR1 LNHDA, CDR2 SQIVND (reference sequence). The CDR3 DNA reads TGTGCCAGTAGTAGCCAGGAAAACTATGGCTACACCTTC. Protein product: CASSSQENYGYTF.

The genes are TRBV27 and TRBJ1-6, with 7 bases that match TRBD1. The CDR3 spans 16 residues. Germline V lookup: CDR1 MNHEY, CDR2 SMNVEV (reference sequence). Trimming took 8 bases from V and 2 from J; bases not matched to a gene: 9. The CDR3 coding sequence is TGTGCCAGCGGGTCCCGGGACAGAACCTATAATTCACCCCTCCACTTT. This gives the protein CASGSRDRTYNSPLHF.

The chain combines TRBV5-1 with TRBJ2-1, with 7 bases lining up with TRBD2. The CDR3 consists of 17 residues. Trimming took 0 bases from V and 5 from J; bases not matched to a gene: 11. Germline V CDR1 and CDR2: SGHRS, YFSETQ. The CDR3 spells CASSLALASGVHNEQFF. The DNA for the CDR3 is TGCGCCAGCAGCTTGGCCTTGGCTAGCGGAGTTCACAATGAGCAGTTCTTC. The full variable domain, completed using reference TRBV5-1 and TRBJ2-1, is KAGVTQTPRYLIKTRGQQVTLSCSPISGHRSVSWYQQTPGQGLQFLFEYFSETQRNKGNFPGRFSGRQFSNSRSEMNVSTLELGDSALYLCASSLALASGVHNEQFFGPGTRLTVL.

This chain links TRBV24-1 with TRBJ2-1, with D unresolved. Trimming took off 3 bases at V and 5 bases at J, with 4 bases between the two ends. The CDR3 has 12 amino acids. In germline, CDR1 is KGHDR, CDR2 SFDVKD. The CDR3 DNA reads TGTGCCACCAGTGATGTTAACAATGAGCAGTTCTTC. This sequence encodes CATSDVNNEQFF.

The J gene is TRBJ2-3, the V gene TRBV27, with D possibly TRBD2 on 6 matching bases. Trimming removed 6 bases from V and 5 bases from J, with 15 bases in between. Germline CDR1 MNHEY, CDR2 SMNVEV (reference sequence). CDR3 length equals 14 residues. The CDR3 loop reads CASRPLGEVDTQYF. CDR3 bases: TGTGCCAGCAGGCCTCTAGGGGAGGTAGATACGCAGTATTTT.

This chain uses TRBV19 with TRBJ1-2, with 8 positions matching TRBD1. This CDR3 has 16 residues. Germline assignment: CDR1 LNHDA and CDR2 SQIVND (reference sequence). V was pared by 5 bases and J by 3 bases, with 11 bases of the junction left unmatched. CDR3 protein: CASSAAWTGRDYGYTF. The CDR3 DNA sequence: TGTGCCAGTAGTGCTGCGTGGACAGGGAGAGACTATGGCTACACCTTC.

CDR3 loop: CASSPGTSGGISEQFF. The DNA of the CDR3 is TGTGCCAGCAGCCCAGGGACTAGCGGGGGGATCAGTGAGCAGTTCTTC. This chain links TRBV7-3 with TRBJ2-1; TRBD2 matches at 15 bases. Germline V lookup: CDR1 SGHTA, CDR2 FQGTGA. The CDR3 runs to 16 residues. V shed 5 bases and J 9 bases; nucleotides not matched to a gene: 8.

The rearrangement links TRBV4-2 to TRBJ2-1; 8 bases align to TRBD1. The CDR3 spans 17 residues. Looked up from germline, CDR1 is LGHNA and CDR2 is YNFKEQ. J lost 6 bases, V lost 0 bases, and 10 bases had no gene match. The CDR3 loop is CASSQDPQRGTGNEQFF. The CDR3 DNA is TGTGCCAGCAGCCAAGATCCCCAGCGCGGGACAGGCAATGAGCAGTTCTTC.

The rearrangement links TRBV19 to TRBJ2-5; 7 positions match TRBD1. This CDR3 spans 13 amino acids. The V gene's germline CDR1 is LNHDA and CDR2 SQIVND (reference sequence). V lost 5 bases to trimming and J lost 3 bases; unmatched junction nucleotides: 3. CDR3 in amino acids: CASSRQGEETQYF. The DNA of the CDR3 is TGTGCCAGTAGTCGGCAGGGGGAAGAGACCCAGTACTTC.

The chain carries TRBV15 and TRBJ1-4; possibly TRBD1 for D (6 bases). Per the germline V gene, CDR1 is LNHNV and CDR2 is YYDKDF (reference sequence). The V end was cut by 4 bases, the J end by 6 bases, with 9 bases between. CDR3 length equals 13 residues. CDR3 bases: TGTGCCACCAGCAAAGGGGGGGATGAAAAACTGTTTTTT. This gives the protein CATSKGGDEKLFF. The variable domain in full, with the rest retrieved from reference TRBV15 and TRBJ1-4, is DAMVIQNPRYQVTQFGKPVTLSCSQTLNHNVMYWYQQKSSQAPKLLFHYYDKDFNNEADTPDNFQSRRPNTSFCFLDIRSPGLGDTAMYLCATSKGGDEKLFFGSGTQLSVL.

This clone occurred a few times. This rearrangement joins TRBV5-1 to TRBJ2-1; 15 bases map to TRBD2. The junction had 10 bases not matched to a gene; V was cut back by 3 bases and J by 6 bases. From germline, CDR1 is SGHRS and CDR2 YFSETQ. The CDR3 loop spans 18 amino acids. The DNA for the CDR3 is TGCGCCAGCAGCTCGGTACGGACTAGCGGGGGGGCCGGCAATGAGCAGTTCTTC. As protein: CASSSVRTSGGAGNEQFF.

This CDR3 is CASSAEGRDTQYF. The CDR3 DNA sequence: TGTGCCAGCAGTGCTGAGGGGAGGGATACGCAGTATTTT. V and J are TRBV2 and TRBJ2-3, with D possibly TRBD2 on 6 matching bases. The CDR3 loop spans 13 amino acids. CDR1 and CDR2 from the germline V gene are SNHLY and FYNNEI. V lost 4 bases and J 6 bases, leaving 11 bases between the germline ends.

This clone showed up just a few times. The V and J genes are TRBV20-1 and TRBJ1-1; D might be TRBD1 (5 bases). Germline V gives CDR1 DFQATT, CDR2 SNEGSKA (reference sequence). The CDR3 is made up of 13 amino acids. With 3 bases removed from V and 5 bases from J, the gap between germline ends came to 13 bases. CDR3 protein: CSASRRDLTEAFF. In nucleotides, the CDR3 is TGCAGTGCTAGTCGCAGGGATCTGACTGAAGCTTTCTTT.

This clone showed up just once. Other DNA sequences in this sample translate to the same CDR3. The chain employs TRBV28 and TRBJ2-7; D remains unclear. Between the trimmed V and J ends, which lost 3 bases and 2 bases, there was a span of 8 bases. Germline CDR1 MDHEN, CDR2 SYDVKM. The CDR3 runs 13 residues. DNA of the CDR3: TGTGCCAGCAGTTTTGACCGGGCCTACGAGCAGTACTTC. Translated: CASSFDRAYEQYF.

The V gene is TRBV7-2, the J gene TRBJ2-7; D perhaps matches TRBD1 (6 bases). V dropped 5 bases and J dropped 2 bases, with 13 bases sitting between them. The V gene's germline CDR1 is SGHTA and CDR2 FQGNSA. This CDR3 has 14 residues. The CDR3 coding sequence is TGTGCCAGCAGCGCTCCCGGACAGCCCTACGAGCAGTACTTC. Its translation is CASSAPGQPYEQYF.

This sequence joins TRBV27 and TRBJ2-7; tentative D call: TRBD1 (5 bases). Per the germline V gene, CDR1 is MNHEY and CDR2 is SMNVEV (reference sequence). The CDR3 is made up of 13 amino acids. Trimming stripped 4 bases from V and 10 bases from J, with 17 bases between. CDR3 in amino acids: CASSSPLLGVQYF. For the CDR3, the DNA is TGTGCCAGCAGTTCCCCCCTCCTAGGGGTACAGTACTTC.

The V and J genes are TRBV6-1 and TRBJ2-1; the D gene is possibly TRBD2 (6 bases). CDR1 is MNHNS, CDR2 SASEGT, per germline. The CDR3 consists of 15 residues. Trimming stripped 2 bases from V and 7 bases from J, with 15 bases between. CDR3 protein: CASSERANGRNEQFF. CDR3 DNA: TGTGCCAGCAGTGAAAGGGCTAATGGGAGGAATGAGCAGTTCTTC.

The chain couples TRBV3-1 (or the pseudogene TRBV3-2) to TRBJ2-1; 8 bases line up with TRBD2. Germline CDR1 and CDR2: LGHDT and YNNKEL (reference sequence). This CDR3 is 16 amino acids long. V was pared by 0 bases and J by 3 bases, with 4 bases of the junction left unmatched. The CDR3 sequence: CASSQEQRGYYNEQFF. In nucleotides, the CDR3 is TGTGCCAGCAGCCAAGAGCAGCGGGGGTACTACAATGAGCAGTTCTTC.

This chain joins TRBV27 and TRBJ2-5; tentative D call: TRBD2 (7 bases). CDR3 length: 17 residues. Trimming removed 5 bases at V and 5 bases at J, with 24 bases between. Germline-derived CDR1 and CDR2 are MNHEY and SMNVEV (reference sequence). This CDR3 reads CASSPRGGAGYAETQYF. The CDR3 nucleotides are TGTGCCAGCAGTCCAAGGGGGGGGGCGGGGTACGCGGAGACCCAGTACTTC.

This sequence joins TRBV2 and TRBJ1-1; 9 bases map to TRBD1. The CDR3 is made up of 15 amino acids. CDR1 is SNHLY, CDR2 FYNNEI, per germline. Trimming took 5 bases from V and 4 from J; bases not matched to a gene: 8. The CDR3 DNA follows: TGTGCCAGCAGTTTTTCCGGGACAGGGACCACTGAAGCTTTCTTT. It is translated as CASSFSGTGTTEAFF.

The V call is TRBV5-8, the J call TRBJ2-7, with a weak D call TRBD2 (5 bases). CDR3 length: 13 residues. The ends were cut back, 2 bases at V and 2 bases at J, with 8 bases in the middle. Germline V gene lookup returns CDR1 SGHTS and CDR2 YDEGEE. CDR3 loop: CASSFPGAYEQYF. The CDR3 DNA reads TGTGCCAGCAGCTTTCCCGGGGCCTACGAGCAGTACTTC.

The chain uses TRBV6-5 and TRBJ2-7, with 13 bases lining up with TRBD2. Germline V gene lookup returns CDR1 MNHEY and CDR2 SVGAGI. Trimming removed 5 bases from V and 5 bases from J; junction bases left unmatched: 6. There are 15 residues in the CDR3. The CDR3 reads CASSRGTSGTNEQYF. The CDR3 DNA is TGTGCCAGCAGTAGGGGGACTAGCGGGACCAACGAGCAGTACTTC.